These T cell receptor beta chains were read from a single sample in a study of blood T cells in healthy people across ages. MiXCR, run by TCRdb on the 5' RACE reads, gives a single entry per CDR3 protein. In the table there are about 830,000 distinct CDR3 sequences, roughly 60% of which are singletons. The material sequenced was blood. The source of these receptors is a man younger than 40 in good health. Both conserved end residues are part of each CDR3. The order of the fields is J gene, V gene, D gene, clone size, CDR3 protein, CDR3 DNA. The D gene is left open where the match is weak. Only some rows state a clone size, as once, few, many or a class for expanded clones.

TRBJ2-7	TRBV21-1	.	.	CASSKRYETGKTSYEQYF	TGTGCCAGCAGCAAAAGGTATGAGACAGGGAAGACCTCCTACGAGCAGTACTTC
TRBJ2-7	TRBV29-1	.	.	CSVVGNHYEQYF	TGCAGCGTTGTCGGGAACCATTACGAGCAGTACTTC
TRBJ2-7	TRBV5-4	.	.	CASSIQGRDEQYF	TGTGCCAGCAGCATCCAGGGGCGCGACGAGCAGTACTTC
TRBJ1-4	TRBV27	.	once	CASSSSGQRPWEKLFF	TGTGCCAGCAGTTCCTCCGGGCAGAGACCGTGGGAAAAACTGTTTTTT
TRBJ2-7	TRBV20-1	.	.	CSARVRRNPGEQYF	TGCAGTGCTAGAGTTCGTAGAAACCCGGGCGAGCAGTACTTC
TRBJ1-2	TRBV2	.	.	CASNPFDNYGYTF	TGTGCCAGCAATCCCTTTGATAACTATGGCTACACCTTC
TRBJ1-6	TRBV9	TRBD1	.	CASSPGDSGDSPLHF	TGTGCCAGCAGCCCCGGGGACAGCGGGGATTCACCCCTCCACTTT
TRBJ2-7	TRBV18	.	few	CASSSLLDEQYF	TGTGCCAGCTCATCTCTCCTAGACGAGCAGTACTTC
TRBJ2-5	TRBV29-1	.	many	CSVGTQYF	TGCAGCGTTGGGACCCAGTACTTC
TRBJ2-3	TRBV20-1	.	many	CSAREFADTQYF	TGCAGTGCTAGAGAGTTTGCAGATACGCAGTATTTT
TRBJ1-5	TRBV24-1	.	.	CASPEANQPQHF	TGTGCCTCTCCAGAAGCAAATCAGCCCCAGCATTTT
TRBJ1-1	TRBV7-9	.	.	CASSFHGEAFF	TGTGCCAGCAGCTTCCACGGGGAAGCTTTCTTT
TRBJ2-7	TRBV28	.	.	CASSYGFEQYF	TGTGCCAGCAGTTATGGGTTCGAGCAGTACTTC
TRBJ1-5	TRBV7-2	.	.	CASRQGDSNQPQHF	TGTGCCAGCAGACAAGGAGATAGCAATCAGCCCCAGCATTTT
TRBJ1-6	TRBV2	.	.	CASSDLQGGGSPLHF	TGTGCCAGCAGTGACCTACAGGGCGGTGGATCACCCCTCCACTTT
TRBJ2-2	TRBV3-1	.	few	CASSLRPANAGELFF	TGTGCCAGCAGCCTCCGGCCTGCGAACGCCGGGGAGCTGTTTTTT
TRBJ2-6	TRBV10-2	.	many	CASAGANVLTF	TGTGCCAGCGCCGGGGCCAACGTCCTGACTTTC
TRBJ1-6	TRBV15	.	.	CATSRVIGGDSPLHF	TGTGCCACCAGCAGAGTAATCGGGGGGGATTCACCCCTCCACTTT
TRBJ2-3	TRBV11-2	.	few	CASSLETTYAGTQYF	TGTGCCAGCAGCTTAGAGACAACGTACGCGGGTACGCAGTATTTT
TRBJ2-1	TRBV3-1	TRBD2	.	CASSQGERGLYEQFF	TGTGCCAGCAGCCAAGGGGAGCGGGGGCTTTATGAGCAGTTCTTC
TRBJ2-3	TRBV7-9	.	.	CASSSRHRDHRTDTQYF	TGTGCCAGCAGCTCTAGACACCGGGACCACCGGACAGATACGCAGTATTTT
TRBJ2-7	TRBV27	TRBD2	.	CASSPAGEYEQYF	TGTGCCAGCAGCCCTGCGGGGGAATACGAGCAGTACTTC
TRBJ2-6	TRBV15	.	.	CATSRVGSGANVLTF	TGTGCCACCAGCAGAGTGGGATCTGGGGCCAACGTCCTGACTTTC
TRBJ1-2	TRBV4-2	.	few	CASSRALAENYGYTF	TGTGCCAGCAGCCGAGCTCTGGCTGAGAACTATGGCTACACCTTC
TRBJ2-5	TRBV7-2	.	few	CASSRLRGSGETQYF	TGTGCCAGCAGCCGACTAAGGGGGAGCGGGGAGACCCAGTACTTC
TRBJ1-5	TRBV5-8	.	.	CASKPGRASNQPQHF	TGTGCCAGCAAGCCCGGGCGGGCATCTAATCAGCCCCAGCATTTT
TRBJ2-7	TRBV20-1	.	few	CSARGVFGTLPYEQYF	TGCAGTGCTAGAGGCGTTTTCGGGACACTTCCCTACGAGCAGTACTTC
TRBJ1-6	TRBV12-3/TRBV12-4	TRBD1	.	CAGTPQGPNSPLHF	TGTGCCGGCACTCCACAGGGGCCCAATTCACCCCTCCACTTT
TRBJ1-2	TRBV3-1	.	.	CASSQESTIYGYTF	TGTGCCAGCAGCCAAGAGTCAACAATCTATGGCTACACCTTC
TRBJ1-2	TRBV15	TRBD1	.	CATRTGGEDGYTF	TGTGCCACCAGGACAGGGGGCGAGGATGGCTACACCTTC
TRBJ2-1	TRBV24-1	.	.	CATSDLPQRSFDEQFF	TGTGCCACCAGTGATTTACCCCAGCGGAGCTTCGATGAGCAGTTCTTC
TRBJ2-4	TRBV4-2	.	few	CASSSRDDRTKNIQYF	TGTGCCAGCAGCTCCCGGGACGACCGGACCAAAAACATTCAGTACTTC
TRBJ2-4	TRBV5-4	TRBD2	.	CASSGPGLAGNIQYF	TGTGCCAGCAGCGGGCCGGGACTAGCCGGGAACATTCAGTACTTC
TRBJ2-1	TRBV20-1	.	.	CSARPVGSNEQFF	TGCAGTGCTAGACCTGTGGGGAGCAATGAGCAGTTCTTC
TRBJ2-5	TRBV20-1	.	few	CSAIKGFGETQYF	TGCAGTGCTATTAAGGGGTTCGGCGAGACCCAGTACTTC
TRBJ2-1	TRBV13	TRBD2	many	CASSSGLAGNEQFF	TGTGCCAGCAGCTCTGGACTAGCGGGAAATGAGCAGTTCTTC
TRBJ2-5	TRBV10-3	.	.	CAISEKETQYF	TGTGCCATCAGTGAAAAAGAGACCCAGTACTTC
TRBJ2-5	TRBV7-3	.	many	CASSLRPAGTQETQYF	TGTGCCAGCAGCTTACGTCCTGCAGGGACGCAAGAGACCCAGTACTTC
TRBJ2-3	TRBV6-4	.	.	CASSPGTYSTDTQYF	TGTGCCAGCAGTCCCGGGACTTATAGCACAGATACGCAGTATTTT
TRBJ2-1	TRBV6-5	.	.	CASHREHEQFF	TGTGCCAGCCACAGGGAACATGAGCAGTTCTTC
TRBJ2-7	TRBV10-3	TRBD1	.	CAIRGQGAIYEQYF	TGTGCCATCAGAGGACAGGGGGCAATCTACGAGCAGTACTTC
TRBJ2-1	TRBV25-1	.	.	CASLGSPYNEQFF	TGTGCCAGTTTAGGCAGCCCCTACAATGAGCAGTTCTTC
TRBJ1-1	TRBV6-6	.	.	CASSYAGARNTEAFF	TGTGCCAGCAGTTACGCGGGGGCACGGAACACTGAAGCTTTCTTT
TRBJ2-7	TRBV9	.	few	CASNPGKGEQYF	TGTGCCAGCAACCCCGGGAAAGGCGAGCAGTACTTC
TRBJ2-7	TRBV7-2	.	.	CASSYFNSYEQYF	TGTGCCAGCAGCTACTTCAACTCCTACGAGCAGTACTTC
TRBJ2-1	TRBV6-2/TRBV6-3	TRBD2	.	CASSYPNGLAGGIDEQFF	TGTGCCAGCAGTTACCCTAATGGACTAGCGGGAGGAATCGATGAGCAGTTCTTC
TRBJ2-6	TRBV4-3	.	.	CASSQEPSNVLTF	TGCGCCAGCAGCCAGGAACCCTCCAACGTCCTGACTTTC
TRBJ1-2	TRBV20-1	.	once	CSARRGEGSFYGYTF	TGCAGTGCTAGACGTGGTGAGGGGAGCTTCTATGGCTACACCTTC
TRBJ2-7	TRBV28	.	.	CASISPHLDEQYF	TGTGCCAGCATCTCACCTCACTTAGACGAGCAGTACTTC
TRBJ2-3	TRBV12-3/TRBV12-4	.	.	CASSFIQGSTDTEYF	TGTGCCAGCAGTTTTATTCAGGGGAGCACAGATACGGAGTATTTT
TRBJ2-1	TRBV9	.	.	CASSREGGLSSYNEQFF	TGTGCCAGCAGCCGAGAGGGAGGACTGAGCTCCTACAATGAGCAGTTCTTC
TRBJ2-7	TRBV10-2	TRBD1	.	CASSSGQGFEQYF	TGCGCCAGCAGTTCGGGACAGGGGTTCGAGCAGTACTTC
TRBJ2-3	TRBV5-1	.	.	CASSRPGGTSTDTQYF	TGCGCCAGCAGCCGCCCTGGGGGGACTAGCACAGATACGCAGTATTTT
TRBJ2-5	TRBV4-1	.	many	CASSQRYREETQYF	TGCGCCAGCAGCCAACGTTACAGGGAAGAGACCCAGTACTTC
TRBJ2-1	TRBV6-5	.	few	CASSYSQSSYNEQFF	TGTGCCAGCAGTTACTCGCAGAGCTCCTACAATGAGCAGTTCTTC
TRBJ2-3	TRBV28	TRBD2	.	CASRGLGGRYADTQYF	TGTGCCAGCAGGGGTCTCGGCGGGAGATATGCAGATACGCAGTATTTT
TRBJ2-3	TRBV9	.	.	CASSVTLYTDTQYF	TGTGCCAGCAGCGTAACGTTATACACAGATACGCAGTATTTT
TRBJ2-7	TRBV21-1	.	.	CASTQARGRFYEQYF	TGTGCCAGCACCCAGGCTAGGGGGAGGTTCTACGAGCAGTACTTC
TRBJ2-1	TRBV29-1	TRBD1	.	CSVEYLAGGWNEQFF	TGCAGCGTTGAATATTTGGCAGGGGGCTGGAATGAGCAGTTCTTC